These T cell receptor beta chains were read from a single sample in a study of T cell changes during pregnancy in multiple sclerosis. Clones were read by immunoSEQ multiplex PCR, and TCRdb kept only the in-frame ones, dropping some. The sample holds tens of thousands of clones, more than 90% seen once. The sample was CD4+ T cells from peripheral blood mononuclear cells, taken after pregnancy. The receptors come from a female donor in good health, enrolled as a control in a pregnancy study. Each CDR3 is given with its conserved first and last residue. The D gene is left open where the match is weak. A clone size is listed for some rows: how often the clone was seen (once, few, many), or a class if it is expanded.

d_gene: NA; j_gene: TRBJ2-2; abundance: NA; len: 13; v_gene: TRBV10-3; CDR3nt: TGTGCCATCAGTGACAGGGACACCGGGGAGCTGTTTTTT; CDR3aa: CAISDRDTGELFF
d_gene: TRBD1; j_gene: TRBJ1-6; abundance: NA; len: 15; v_gene: TRBV19; CDR3nt: TGTGCCAGTAGGATAAGGGACAGGAATAATTCACCCCTCCACTTT; CDR3aa: CASRIRDRNNSPLHF
d_gene: NA; j_gene: TRBJ1-5; abundance: NA; len: 13; v_gene: TRBV14; CDR3nt: TGTGCCAGCAGCCAAGATCTCGGAGCGGCCCAGCATTTT; CDR3aa: CASSQDLGAAQHF
d_gene: NA; j_gene: TRBJ1-1; abundance: few; len: 15; v_gene: TRBV7-9; CDR3nt: TGTGCCAGCACCTTAGAAAAGCAGGGAAGGACTGAAGCTTTCTTT; CDR3aa: CASTLEKQGRTEAFF
d_gene: NA; j_gene: TRBJ1-5; abundance: NA; len: 15; v_gene: TRBV6-5; CDR3nt: TGTGCCAGCAGTAAAACAGGGTGGGGCAATCAGCCCCAGCATTTT; CDR3aa: CASSKTGWGNQPQHF
d_gene: TRBD1; j_gene: TRBJ1-1; abundance: NA; len: 17; v_gene: TRBV5-1; CDR3nt: TGCGCCAGCAGCTTTGTCCCGGGACAGGGAATGAACACTGAAGCTTTCTTT; CDR3aa: CASSFVPGQGMNTEAFF
d_gene: NA; j_gene: TRBJ2-6; abundance: NA; len: 16; v_gene: TRBV15; CDR3nt: TGTGCCACCAGCAGAGATCGGGTCTCTGGGGCCAACGTCCTGACTTTC; CDR3aa: CATSRDRVSGANVLTF
d_gene: TRBD1; j_gene: TRBJ1-4; abundance: NA; len: 14; v_gene: TRBV6-6; CDR3nt: TGTGCCAGCAGCAGGGACAGGGGTGAAGAAAAACTGTTTTTT; CDR3aa: CASSRDRGEEKLFF
d_gene: TRBD1; j_gene: TRBJ2-3; abundance: NA; len: 18; v_gene: TRBV27; CDR3nt: TGTGCCAGCACCGGACAGGGGGTGAATTTCGCGGGCACAGATACGCAGTATTTT; CDR3aa: CASTGQGVNFAGTDTQYF
d_gene: TRBD2; j_gene: TRBJ2-7; abundance: NA; len: 13; v_gene: TRBV7-2; CDR3nt: TGTGCCAGCAGCTTAGCGGGGAGGGGCGAGCAGTACTTC; CDR3aa: CASSLAGRGEQYF
d_gene: NA; j_gene: TRBJ2-6; abundance: once; len: 17; v_gene: TRBV7-2; CDR3nt: TGTGCCAGCAGCTTAATGTGGGAGGCCTCTGGGGCCAACGTCCTGACTTTC; CDR3aa: CASSLMWEASGANVLTF
d_gene: TRBD2; j_gene: TRBJ2-2; abundance: NA; len: 16; v_gene: TRBV11-3; CDR3nt: TGTGCCAGCAGCCCCTCTAGCGGGAGGGCCGGCGGGGAGCTGTTTTTT; CDR3aa: CASSPSSGRAGGELFF
d_gene: TRBD1; j_gene: TRBJ1-5; abundance: NA; len: 16; v_gene: TRBV5-6; CDR3nt: TGTGCCAGCAGTCATACAGGGGGACTTAGCAATCAGCCCCAGCATTTT; CDR3aa: CASSHTGGLSNQPQHF
d_gene: TRBD1; j_gene: TRBJ2-1; abundance: NA; len: 13; v_gene: TRBV7-9; CDR3nt: TGTGCCAGCAGCTTCGGACAGGGGAATGAGCAGTTCTTC; CDR3aa: CASSFGQGNEQFF
d_gene: TRBD1; j_gene: TRBJ1-4; abundance: NA; len: 15; v_gene: TRBV28; CDR3nt: TGTGCCAGCATCCCGGGACAGGGGGCGTATGAAAAACTGTTTTTT; CDR3aa: CASIPGQGAYEKLFF
d_gene: TRBD1; j_gene: TRBJ1-2; abundance: NA; len: 14; v_gene: TRBV7-2; CDR3nt: TGTGCCAGCAGCTTAGTAGGACAGGGACGGGGCTACACCTTC; CDR3aa: CASSLVGQGRGYTF
d_gene: NA; j_gene: TRBJ2-5; abundance: NA; len: 12; v_gene: TRBV6-5; CDR3nt: TGTGCCAGCAGTTACAGCCACGGGACCCAGTACTTC; CDR3aa: CASSYSHGTQYF
d_gene: NA; j_gene: TRBJ2-3; abundance: NA; len: 11; v_gene: TRBV2; CDR3nt: TGTGCCAGCAGTGTCCTAGATACGCAGTATTTT; CDR3aa: CASSVLDTQYF
d_gene: TRBD2; j_gene: TRBJ2-7; abundance: NA; len: 14; v_gene: TRBV5-1; CDR3nt: TGCGCCAGCAGTCCGAATAGCGGGTATGGCGAGCAGTACTTC; CDR3aa: CASSPNSGYGEQYF
d_gene: TRBD2; j_gene: TRBJ2-1; abundance: NA; len: 16; v_gene: TRBV19; CDR3nt: TGTGCCAGTAGTATATTTCAGCGGGGATACTACAATGAGCAGTTCTTC; CDR3aa: CASSIFQRGYYNEQFF
d_gene: NA; j_gene: TRBJ1-1; abundance: NA; len: 16; v_gene: TRBV21-1; CDR3nt: TGTGCCAGCAGGGATAGCTTAGCTACACATCGCACTGAAGCTTTCTTT; CDR3aa: CASRDSLATHRTEAFF
d_gene: TRBD1; j_gene: TRBJ2-7; abundance: NA; len: 15; v_gene: TRBV5-1; CDR3nt: TGCGCCAGCAGCTCAGACAGGGGGGTCTCCTACGAGCAGTACTTC; CDR3aa: CASSSDRGVSYEQYF
d_gene: TRBD2; j_gene: TRBJ2-1; abundance: NA; len: 16; v_gene: TRBV11-2; CDR3nt: TGTGCCAGCAGCTTAGAAGGCGGGGGGCCAAGCAATGAGCAGTTCTTC; CDR3aa: CASSLEGGGPSNEQFF
d_gene: NA; j_gene: TRBJ2-6; abundance: NA; len: 16; v_gene: TRBV7-2; CDR3nt: TGTGCCAGCAGCTTTGTGGCGGACTCTGGGGCCAACGTCCTGACTTTC; CDR3aa: CASSFVADSGANVLTF
d_gene: NA; j_gene: TRBJ2-2; abundance: NA; len: 13; v_gene: TRBV6-4; CDR3nt: TGTGCCAGCAGTGAGGACACGGGCTTTAAGCTGTTTTTT; CDR3aa: CASSEDTGFKLFF
d_gene: TRBD1; j_gene: TRBJ2-5; abundance: NA; len: 14; v_gene: TRBV2; CDR3nt: TGTGCCAGCGGACAGGGAGGTCCCGAAGAGACCCAGTACTTC; CDR3aa: CASGQGGPEETQYF
d_gene: NA; j_gene: TRBJ1-6; abundance: NA; len: 16; v_gene: TRBV4-1; CDR3nt: TGCGCCAGCAGCCAAGTAGGGGGTCAGTCCAATTCACCCCTCCACTTT; CDR3aa: CASSQVGGQSNSPLHF
d_gene: TRBD2; j_gene: TRBJ2-1; abundance: once; len: 16; v_gene: TRBV27; CDR3nt: TGTGCCAGCAGTCCGCGACTAGCGGGGGGTTACAATGAGCAGTTCTTC; CDR3aa: CASSPRLAGGYNEQFF
d_gene: NA; j_gene: TRBJ1-1; abundance: NA; len: 13; v_gene: TRBV11-2; CDR3nt: TGTGCCAGCAGCCCGACAGGGAACACTGAAGCTTTCTTT; CDR3aa: CASSPTGNTEAFF
d_gene: TRBD1; j_gene: TRBJ1-1; abundance: NA; len: 14; v_gene: TRBV23-1; CDR3nt: TGCGCCAGCAGTCGGACAGGCTTAAACACTGAAGCTTTCTTT; CDR3aa: CASSRTGLNTEAFF
d_gene: TRBD1; j_gene: TRBJ2-1; abundance: NA; len: 14; v_gene: TRBV6-1; CDR3nt: TGTGCCAGCAGTCCCGGGACAGGCCACAATGAGCAGTTCTTC; CDR3aa: CASSPGTGHNEQFF
d_gene: TRBD1; j_gene: TRBJ1-2; abundance: NA; len: 15; v_gene: TRBV7-2; CDR3nt: TGTGCCACCCGAGGGGGAATTCGACAGGGAACTGGCTACACCTTC; CDR3aa: CATRGGIRQGTGYTF
d_gene: NA; j_gene: TRBJ2-7; abundance: NA; len: 13; v_gene: TRBV28; CDR3nt: TGTGCCAGCAGCCCAGGGGGGATAGAGGAGCAGTACTTC; CDR3aa: CASSPGGIEEQYF
d_gene: NA; j_gene: TRBJ2-7; abundance: few; len: 13; v_gene: TRBV14; CDR3nt: TGTGCCAGCAGCCGCGGGACCGCCTACGAGCAGTACTTC; CDR3aa: CASSRGTAYEQYF
d_gene: TRBD2; j_gene: TRBJ2-1; abundance: NA; len: 15; v_gene: TRBV11-2; CDR3nt: TGTGCCAGCAGCTTAGAGGGACTAGGAAACAATGAGCAGTTCTTC; CDR3aa: CASSLEGLGNNEQFF
d_gene: TRBD2; j_gene: TRBJ2-2; abundance: once; len: 18; v_gene: TRBV11-2; CDR3nt: TGTGCCAGCAGCTTAAGGTCCCGACTAGCGGGGAGAACCGGGGAGCTGTTTTTT; CDR3aa: CASSLRSRLAGRTGELFF
d_gene: TRBD1; j_gene: TRBJ2-7; abundance: NA; len: 14; v_gene: TRBV6-5; CDR3nt: TGTGCCAGCAGGGACGGGACAGAGACCTACGAGCAGTACTTC; CDR3aa: CASRDGTETYEQYF
d_gene: TRBD1; j_gene: TRBJ2-7; abundance: NA; len: 15; v_gene: TRBV18; CDR3nt: TGTGCCAGCTCATGGGGACAGGGCGGGTCCTACGAGCAGTACTTC; CDR3aa: CASSWGQGGSYEQYF
d_gene: TRBD1; j_gene: TRBJ1-3; abundance: NA; len: 14; v_gene: TRBV7-9; CDR3nt: TGTGCCAGCAGCCAGGGGGTACGTGGAAACACCATATATTTT; CDR3aa: CASSQGVRGNTIYF
d_gene: NA; j_gene: TRBJ1-1; abundance: few; len: 13; v_gene: TRBV29-1; CDR3nt: TGCAGCGTTGCGGTTGATATGAACACTGAAGCTTTCTTT; CDR3aa: CSVAVDMNTEAFF
d_gene: TRBD2; j_gene: TRBJ2-3; abundance: NA; len: 14; v_gene: TRBV2; CDR3nt: TGTGCCACCGGACTAGCGGGAGTTGAAGATACGCAGTATTTT; CDR3aa: CATGLAGVEDTQYF
d_gene: TRBD1; j_gene: TRBJ2-2; abundance: NA; len: 14; v_gene: TRBV6-5; CDR3nt: TGTGCCAGCAGAAGACAGGGTGGCACCGGGGAGCTGCTTTTT; CDR3aa: CASRRQGGTGELLF
d_gene: TRBD1; j_gene: TRBJ2-7; abundance: NA; len: 13; v_gene: TRBV7-2; CDR3nt: TGTGCCAGCAGCGACAGGGGGCGTTACGAGCAGTACTTC; CDR3aa: CASSDRGRYEQYF
d_gene: NA; j_gene: TRBJ2-1; abundance: NA; len: 11; v_gene: TRBV7-3; CDR3nt: TGTGCCAGCAGCCTCAGGAATGAGCAGTTCTTC; CDR3aa: CASSLRNEQFF
d_gene: NA; j_gene: TRBJ1-1; abundance: NA; len: 13; v_gene: TRBV16; CDR3nt: TGTGCCAGCAGTCAGATCGTGAACACTGAAGCTTTCTTT; CDR3aa: CASSQIVNTEAFF
d_gene: NA; j_gene: TRBJ1-1; abundance: NA; len: 10; v_gene: TRBV7-9; CDR3nt: TGTGCCAGCAGCGGCGGGGAAGCTTTCTTT; CDR3aa: CASSGGEAFF
d_gene: NA; j_gene: TRBJ1-2; abundance: NA; len: 15; v_gene: TRBV27; CDR3nt: TGTGCCAGCAGTGCCGGCGGCGGAGCTAACTATGGCTACACCTTC; CDR3aa: CASSAGGGANYGYTF
d_gene: NA; j_gene: TRBJ2-7; abundance: NA; len: 18; v_gene: TRBV7-6; CDR3nt: TGTGCCAGCAGATACTCTCCCGGGCAGGGAGCGGGTGACTACGAGCAGTACTTC; CDR3aa: CASRYSPGQGAGDYEQYF
d_gene: TRBD1; j_gene: TRBJ1-1; abundance: NA; len: 14; v_gene: TRBV6-5; CDR3nt: TGTGCCAGCAGTGCGGACAGGGTGGTAGGTGAAGCTTTCTTT; CDR3aa: CASSADRVVGEAFF